The rows below give T cell receptor beta chains drawn from one sample of a study of blood T cell repertoires in COVID-19. Produced via immunoSEQ multiplex PCR; TCRdb's table is partial and in-frame only. The sample comprises about 440,000 clones, 85% to 90% of which are singletons, and roughly 4% rests with the top ten. Material: peripheral blood. The receptors were sampled from a woman aged 25 to 39 with acute or convalescent COVID-19. Each CDR3 is given with its conserved first and last residue. Each record gives: D gene, clone size, J gene, V gene, CDR3 protein, CDR3 DNA. The D gene is left open where the match is weak. Not every row has a clone size; where given, it reads once, few, many or a size class.

d_gene: TRBD2; abundance: .; j_gene: TRBJ2-3; v_gene: TRBV9; CDR3aa: CASSEVGGYTDTQYF; CDR3nt: TGTGCCAGCAGCGAAGTCGGGGGGTACACAGATACGCAGTATTTT
d_gene: .; abundance: once; j_gene: TRBJ2-7; v_gene: TRBV7-9; CDR3aa: CASSLTGDEQYF; CDR3nt: TGTGCCAGCAGCTTGACGGGGGACGAGCAGTACTTC
d_gene: .; abundance: .; j_gene: TRBJ1-1; v_gene: TRBV12-5; CDR3aa: CASGPAQGSWGFF; CDR3nt: TGTGCTAGTGGACCTGCTCAGGGTTCGTGGGGTTTCTTT
d_gene: .; abundance: .; j_gene: TRBJ1-3; v_gene: TRBV27; CDR3aa: CASSYPGGFSGNTIYF; CDR3nt: TGTGCCAGCAGCTACCCCGGGGGGTTTTCCGGAAACACCATATATTTT
d_gene: .; abundance: few; j_gene: TRBJ1-2; v_gene: TRBV5-1; CDR3aa: CASSPPGVDGYTF; CDR3nt: TGCGCCAGCAGCCCCCCAGGGGTCGATGGCTACACCTTC
d_gene: TRBD1; abundance: .; j_gene: TRBJ1-2; v_gene: TRBV19; CDR3aa: CASIGQGYGYTF; CDR3nt: TGTGCCAGTATTGGACAGGGGTATGGCTACACCTTC
d_gene: .; abundance: once; j_gene: TRBJ2-3; v_gene: TRBV7-9; CDR3aa: CASSFAGYSGTDTQYF; CDR3nt: TGTGCCAGCAGCTTCGCAGGGTATTCTGGCACAGATACGCAGTATTTT
d_gene: .; abundance: .; j_gene: TRBJ1-1; v_gene: TRBV2; CDR3aa: CASRVGQFSNTEAFF; CDR3nt: TGTGCCAGCAGGGTAGGACAGTTTTCGAACACTGAAGCTTTCTTT
d_gene: .; abundance: .; j_gene: TRBJ1-1; v_gene: TRBV3-1/TRBV3-2; CDR3aa: CASSTDLGGRMNTEAFF; CDR3nt: TGTGCCAGCAGCACCGACTTGGGGGGGCGGATGAACACTGAAGCTTTCTTT
d_gene: .; abundance: .; j_gene: TRBJ2-2; v_gene: TRBV19; CDR3aa: CASSIPMAVGELFF; CDR3nt: TGTGCCAGTAGTATCCCAATGGCAGTCGGGGAGCTGTTTTTT
d_gene: TRBD2; abundance: .; j_gene: TRBJ2-1; v_gene: TRBV5-1; CDR3aa: CASSQTSGGRPYNEQFF; CDR3nt: TGCGCCAGCAGCCAGACTAGCGGGGGGCGCCCCTACAATGAGCAGTTCTTC
d_gene: .; abundance: .; j_gene: TRBJ2-1; v_gene: TRBV24-1; CDR3aa: CATSDPTVSYNEQFF; CDR3nt: TGTGCCACCAGTGACCCGACAGTTTCCTACAATGAGCAGTTCTTC
d_gene: TRBD2; abundance: .; j_gene: TRBJ2-2; v_gene: TRBV6-6; CDR3aa: CASTIAGGRELFF; CDR3nt: TGTGCCAGCACAATAGCGGGGGGGAGGGAGCTGTTTTTT
d_gene: .; abundance: .; j_gene: TRBJ1-5; v_gene: TRBV30; CDR3aa: CAWSDSPGAQHF; CDR3nt: TGTGCCTGGAGTGATTCTCCGGGGGCCCAGCATTTT
d_gene: TRBD1; abundance: once; j_gene: TRBJ2-1; v_gene: TRBV4-2; CDR3aa: CASSHAGTGGIDEQFF; CDR3nt: TGTGCCAGCAGCCATGCCGGGACAGGGGGTATCGATGAGCAGTTCTTC
d_gene: .; abundance: .; j_gene: TRBJ2-1; v_gene: TRBV12-3/TRBV12-4; CDR3aa: CASSRQGRDEQFF; CDR3nt: TGTGCCAGCAGTCGACAGGGGAGGGATGAGCAGTTCTTC
d_gene: TRBD1; abundance: .; j_gene: TRBJ1-2; v_gene: TRBV5-6; CDR3aa: CASSLVDRVEGYTF; CDR3nt: TGTGCCAGCAGCTTGGTTGACAGGGTGGAAGGCTACACCTTC
d_gene: .; abundance: few; j_gene: TRBJ1-2; v_gene: TRBV30; CDR3aa: CAWSQNRGYGYTF; CDR3nt: TGTGCCTGGAGCCAAAATCGGGGCTATGGCTACACCTTC
d_gene: TRBD2; abundance: few; j_gene: TRBJ2-1; v_gene: TRBV12-3/TRBV12-4; CDR3aa: CASSLSERGEQFF; CDR3nt: TGTGCCAGCAGTTTATCGGAGCGGGGGGAGCAGTTCTTC
d_gene: TRBD1; abundance: .; j_gene: TRBJ1-1; v_gene: TRBV3-1/TRBV3-2; CDR3aa: CASSSDVRTGYSTEAFF; CDR3nt: TGTGCCAGCAGCTCCGATGTACGGACAGGGTACAGTACTGAAGCTTTCTTT
d_gene: .; abundance: .; j_gene: TRBJ2-4; v_gene: TRBV28; CDR3aa: CASSYGQKNIQYF; CDR3nt: TGTGCCAGCAGTTATGGACAGAAAAACATTCAGTACTTC
d_gene: .; abundance: .; j_gene: TRBJ2-3; v_gene: TRBV30; CDR3aa: CAWSVRGGYTQYF; CDR3nt: TGTGCCTGGAGTGTAAGGGGGGGATATACGCAGTATTTT
d_gene: .; abundance: .; j_gene: TRBJ1-1; v_gene: TRBV6-5; CDR3aa: CASSYPDRLNTEAFF; CDR3nt: TGTGCCAGCAGTTACCCGGACAGATTGAACACTGAAGCTTTCTTT
d_gene: TRBD2; abundance: few; j_gene: TRBJ2-1; v_gene: TRBV2; CDR3aa: CASSEGTSYNEQFF; CDR3nt: TGTGCCAGCAGTGAAGGGACTAGCTACAATGAGCAGTTCTTC
d_gene: TRBD2; abundance: once; j_gene: TRBJ2-1; v_gene: TRBV24-1; CDR3aa: CATSAGHGGAYDEQFF; CDR3nt: TGTGCCACCAGTGCCGGACACGGGGGGGCGTACGATGAGCAGTTCTTC
d_gene: TRBD1; abundance: once; j_gene: TRBJ2-3; v_gene: TRBV19; CDR3aa: CASSSSDRGYRDTQYF; CDR3nt: TGTGCCAGTAGTTCTTCGGACAGGGGGTATCGGGATACGCAGTATTTT
d_gene: .; abundance: .; j_gene: TRBJ2-1; v_gene: TRBV2; CDR3aa: CASRPNTSGEQFF; CDR3nt: TGTGCCAGCAGACCTAATACTAGTGGTGAGCAGTTCTTC
d_gene: .; abundance: .; j_gene: TRBJ1-4; v_gene: TRBV2; CDR3aa: CASSERMGLLNEKLFF; CDR3nt: TGTGCCAGCAGTGAAAGGATGGGGCTTTTAAATGAAAAACTGTTTTTT
d_gene: TRBD2; abundance: once; j_gene: TRBJ2-3; v_gene: TRBV18; CDR3aa: CASSPPNSGGTDTQYF; CDR3nt: TGTGCCAGCTCACCACCGAACAGCGGGGGCACAGATACGCAGTATTTT
d_gene: TRBD2; abundance: .; j_gene: TRBJ2-5; v_gene: TRBV7-9; CDR3aa: CASSRTSGGREQETQYF; CDR3nt: TGTGCCAGCAGCCGGACTAGCGGGGGGAGGGAGCAAGAGACCCAGTACTTC
d_gene: TRBD2; abundance: .; j_gene: TRBJ2-1; v_gene: TRBV6-6; CDR3aa: CASSYPTSGGYNEQFF; CDR3nt: TGTGCCAGCAGCTACCCAACTAGCGGGGGATACAATGAGCAGTTCTTC
d_gene: .; abundance: .; j_gene: TRBJ1-1; v_gene: TRBV7-9; CDR3aa: CASSSKTELNTEAFF; CDR3nt: TGTGCCAGCAGCTCGAAGACAGAGCTTAACACTGAAGCTTTCTTT
d_gene: .; abundance: .; j_gene: TRBJ1-4; v_gene: TRBV9; CDR3aa: CASSVGGNNEKLFF; CDR3nt: TGTGCCAGCAGCGTTGGAGGTAATAATGAAAAACTGTTTTTT
d_gene: TRBD1; abundance: .; j_gene: TRBJ1-2; v_gene: TRBV2; CDR3aa: CASSQIWTGGKGYTF; CDR3nt: TGTGCCAGCAGTCAAATATGGACAGGGGGAAAGGGCTACACCTTC
d_gene: .; abundance: .; j_gene: TRBJ2-2; v_gene: TRBV28; CDR3aa: CASSLVVRRTGELFF; CDR3nt: TGTGCCAGCAGTTTAGTTGTCAGGCGCACCGGGGAGCTGTTTTTT
d_gene: TRBD1; abundance: .; j_gene: TRBJ2-7; v_gene: TRBV9; CDR3aa: CASSGRDRGPYEQYF; CDR3nt: TGTGCCAGCAGCGGACGAGACAGGGGGCCCTACGAGCAGTACTTC
d_gene: .; abundance: .; j_gene: TRBJ1-3; v_gene: TRBV11-3; CDR3aa: CASSLGGWEGSGNTIYF; CDR3nt: TGTGCCAGCAGCTTAGGGGGTTGGGAGGGCTCTGGAAACACCATATATTTT
d_gene: TRBD2; abundance: .; j_gene: TRBJ2-1; v_gene: TRBV10-3; CDR3aa: CAIHSGGDYNEQFF; CDR3nt: TGTGCCATCCATAGCGGGGGCGACTACAATGAGCAGTTCTTC
d_gene: .; abundance: .; j_gene: TRBJ2-1; v_gene: TRBV9; CDR3aa: CASTTEGEPYNEQFF; CDR3nt: TGTGCCAGCACCACAGAGGGGGAACCGTACAATGAGCAGTTCTTC
d_gene: .; abundance: .; j_gene: TRBJ2-7; v_gene: TRBV19; CDR3aa: CASSISAGASREQYF; CDR3nt: TGTGCCAGTAGTATATCGGCGGGTGCATCTCGGGAGCAGTACTTC
d_gene: .; abundance: .; j_gene: TRBJ2-3; v_gene: TRBV7-2; CDR3aa: CASSFGGTQYF; CDR3nt: TGTGCCAGCAGCTTTGGAGGTACGCAGTATTTT
d_gene: TRBD1; abundance: .; j_gene: TRBJ2-3; v_gene: TRBV7-2; CDR3aa: CASSGAGQGAIFTDTQYF; CDR3nt: TGTGCCAGCAGCGGAGCTGGGCAGGGGGCGATCTTCACAGATACGCAGTATTTT
d_gene: .; abundance: .; j_gene: TRBJ2-5; v_gene: TRBV11-2; CDR3aa: CASSRGGETQYF; CDR3nt: TGTGCCAGCAGCCGTGGGGGGGAGACCCAGTACTTC
d_gene: .; abundance: .; j_gene: TRBJ2-7; v_gene: TRBV9; CDR3aa: CASSVGDRGIEQYF; CDR3nt: TGTGCCAGCAGCGTAGGGGATCGGGGGATCGAGCAGTACTTC
d_gene: TRBD1; abundance: .; j_gene: TRBJ2-1; v_gene: TRBV28; CDR3aa: CASKGTGQGFYEQFF; CDR3nt: TGTGCCAGCAAAGGTACGGGACAGGGCTTCTATGAGCAGTTCTTC
d_gene: TRBD2; abundance: .; j_gene: TRBJ2-5; v_gene: TRBV3-1/TRBV3-2; CDR3aa: CASSQASGVRETQYF; CDR3nt: TGTGCCAGCAGCCAAGCTAGCGGGGTTAGGGAGACCCAGTACTTC
d_gene: TRBD1; abundance: .; j_gene: TRBJ2-5; v_gene: TRBV5-6; CDR3aa: CASSVTGGEGETQYF; CDR3nt: TGTGCCAGCAGCGTCACAGGGGGCGAGGGGGAGACCCAGTACTTC
d_gene: TRBD1; abundance: .; j_gene: TRBJ1-1; v_gene: TRBV6-5; CDR3aa: CASRKQGATEAFF; CDR3nt: TGTGCCAGCAGAAAACAGGGGGCTACTGAAGCTTTCTTT
d_gene: .; abundance: .; j_gene: TRBJ1-4; v_gene: TRBV19; CDR3aa: CASNREGSEKLFF; CDR3nt: TGTGCCAGTAACAGGGAAGGATCTGAAAAACTGTTTTTT
d_gene: TRBD1; abundance: .; j_gene: TRBJ2-5; v_gene: TRBV5-6; CDR3aa: CASSTGVQGAWETQYF; CDR3nt: TGTGCCAGCAGTACGGGGGTACAGGGGGCATGGGAGACCCAGTACTTC
d_gene: .; abundance: .; j_gene: TRBJ2-1; v_gene: TRBV12-3/TRBV12-4; CDR3aa: CASNSESRNEQFF; CDR3nt: TGTGCCAGCAACTCCGAGTCCAGGAATGAGCAGTTCTTC
d_gene: .; abundance: .; j_gene: TRBJ1-2; v_gene: TRBV2; CDR3aa: CASIDGYGGYGYTF; CDR3nt: TGTGCCAGCATCGACGGATACGGCGGGTATGGCTACACCTTC